The present T cell receptor beta chain was sequenced within a study of T cells in Graves' hyperthyroidism and ophthalmopathy. As for the study in general: Peripheral blood collection took place at initial diagnosis, before any treatment.

RNA transcripts served as the template for amplifying TCR beta CDR3 regions. The HTBI primer set drove a first-round RT-PCR of the TCR CDR3. TCRdb redid the calling of the multiplex PCR reads with MiXCR, one entry per CDR3 protein. This sample has 350,000 to 400,000 distinct CDR3 sequences; approximately 20% occur once, and the top ten carry about 4%. Absence of ophthalmopathy progression within 18 months defined stable Graves' hyperthyroidism. The V end was cut by 2 bases, the J end by 4 bases, with 9 bases between. Germline assignment: CDR1 DFQATT and CDR2 SNEGSKA (reference sequence). CDR3 length: 13 residues.

The rearrangement joins TRBV20-1 to TRBJ1-3; the D is unclear. Sequenced: blood. This TCR derives from a woman aged 18-35 years with Graves' hyperthyroidism. CDR3 sequence: CSARQSPGNTIYF. CDR3 nucleotides: TGCAGTGCTAGACAAAGTCCCGGAAACACCATATATTTT.